The next 3 T cell receptor beta chains were all read from a single sample in a study of T cell changes during pregnancy in multiple sclerosis (dated by TCRdb to between 2018 and 2021). The receptor library was made with the immunoSEQ multiplex PCR assay. Sourced from immuneACCESS, this table was stored by TCRdb with only in-frame sequences that have V and J called. A share of the clones is absent; for the studies checked, an unresolved V gene accounts for under half, and the remainder has no known explanation. The sample table holds about 21,000 clones, of which around 93% were seen once. The ten largest clones represent about 0.7% of the sample. The sample here was CD4+ T cells from peripheral blood mononuclear cells, taken in the third trimester of pregnancy. The receptors stem from a female donor with multiple sclerosis, enrolled in a pregnancy study.

The chain recombines TRBV6-5 with TRBJ1-2, with 7 bases lining up with TRBD1. Germline V gene data show CDR1 as MNHEY and CDR2 as SVGAGI. J lost 4 bases, V lost 10 bases, and 9 bases had no gene match. CDR3 length equals 13 residues. The CDR3 reads CATSTGYGYGYTF. CDR3 coding DNA: TGTGCCACCTCGACAGGGTATGGCTATGGCTACACCTTC.

The chain is built from TRBV7-2 and TRBJ2-2, with D perhaps TRBD2 (7 bases). Trimming left V 2 bases short and J 5 bases short, with 15 bases between. Germline V gene sequence: CDR1 SGHTA, CDR2 FQGNSA. This CDR3 contains 16 residues. In DNA form, the CDR3 reads TGTGCCAGCAGCTTATTCGGGGGGCGCAAGACCGGGGAGCTGTTTTTT. It encodes CASSLFGGRKTGELFF.

The gene calls are TRBV7-2 and TRBJ1-1; D possibly corresponds to TRBD1 (6 bases). The CDR3 runs to 16 residues. With 10 bases removed from V and 0 bases from J, the gap between germline ends came to 21 bases. Germline CDR1 and CDR2: SGHTA and FQGNSA. This chain's CDR3 is CAITQGAWGMNTEAFF. CDR3 coding DNA: TGTGCCATTACACAGGGCGCGTGGGGGATGAACACTGAAGCTTTCTTT.